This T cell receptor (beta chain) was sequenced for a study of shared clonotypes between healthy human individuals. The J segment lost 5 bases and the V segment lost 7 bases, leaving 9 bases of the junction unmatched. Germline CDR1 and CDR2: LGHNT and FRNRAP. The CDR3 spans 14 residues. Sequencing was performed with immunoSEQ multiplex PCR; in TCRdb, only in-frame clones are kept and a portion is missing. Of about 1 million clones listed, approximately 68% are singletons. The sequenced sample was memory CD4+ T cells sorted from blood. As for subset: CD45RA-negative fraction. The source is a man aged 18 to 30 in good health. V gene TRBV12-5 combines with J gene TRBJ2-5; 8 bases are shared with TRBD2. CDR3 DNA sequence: TGTGCTAGTGCTCTTACTAGCGGACGGGAGACCCAGTACTTC. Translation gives CASALTSGRETQYF.